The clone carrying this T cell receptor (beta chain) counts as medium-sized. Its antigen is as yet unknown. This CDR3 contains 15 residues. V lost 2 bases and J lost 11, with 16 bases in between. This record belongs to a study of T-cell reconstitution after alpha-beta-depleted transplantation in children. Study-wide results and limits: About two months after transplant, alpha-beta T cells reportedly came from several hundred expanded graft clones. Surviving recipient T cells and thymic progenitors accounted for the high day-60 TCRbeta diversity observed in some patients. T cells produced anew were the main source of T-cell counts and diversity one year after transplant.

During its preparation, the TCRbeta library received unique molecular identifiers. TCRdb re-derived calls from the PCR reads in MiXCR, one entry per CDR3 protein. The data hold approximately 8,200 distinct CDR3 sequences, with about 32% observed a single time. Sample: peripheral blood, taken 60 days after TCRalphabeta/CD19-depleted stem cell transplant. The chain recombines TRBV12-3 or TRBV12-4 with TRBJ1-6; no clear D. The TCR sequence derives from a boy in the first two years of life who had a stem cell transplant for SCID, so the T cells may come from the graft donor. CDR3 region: CASSLSPRGGAPLHF. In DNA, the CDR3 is TGTGCCAGCAGTTTATCCCCTCGTGGCGGGGCACCCCTCCACTTT.